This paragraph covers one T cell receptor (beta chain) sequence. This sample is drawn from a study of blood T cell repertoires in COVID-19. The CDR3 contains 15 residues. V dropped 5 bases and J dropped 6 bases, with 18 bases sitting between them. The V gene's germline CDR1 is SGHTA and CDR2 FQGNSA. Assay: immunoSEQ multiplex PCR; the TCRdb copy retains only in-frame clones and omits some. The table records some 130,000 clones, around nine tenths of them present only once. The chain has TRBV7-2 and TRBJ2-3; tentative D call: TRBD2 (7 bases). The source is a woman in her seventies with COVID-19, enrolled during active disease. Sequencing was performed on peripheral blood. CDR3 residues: CASSSLGGGLDTQYF. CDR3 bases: TGTGCCAGCAGCAGTTTAGGGGGGGGCCTGGATACGCAGTATTTT.